In its sample, the clone carrying this TCR beta chain was seen once. Original data processing: Scientists estimated how many nucleated cells there were by amplifying reference gene primers. Sequencing used immunoSEQ multiplex PCR; TCRdb keeps in-frame clones, though not all of them. The DNA was the basis for D and trimming; V, J and clone size are from that table. The table lists a few hundred thousand clones, 86% of them singletons. Allocation to cohorts depended on clinical history reported by the participants. Germline V gives CDR1 MNHEY, CDR2 SVGAGI. This CDR3 spans 16 amino acids. V shed 4 bases and J 2 bases; nucleotides not matched to a gene: 5. This specimen belongs to a study of blood T cell repertoires in COVID-19. As for the study in general: The samples span acute and convalescent COVID-19 from the United States, Italy and Spain. T cells, B-cell-depleted T cells, or PBMCs provided the cDNA or gDNA that served as material.

Sequencing was done on a sample of PBMCs or T cells enriched from blood (not recorded which). The chain has TRBV6-5 and TRBJ2-7; 13 positions match TRBD2. This clonotype originated in a woman aged 18-35 years who had recovered from COVID-19. The CDR3 bases are TGTGCCAGCAGTTCTGGACTAGCGGGAGCCACCTACGAGCAGTACTTC. Protein: CASSSGLAGATYEQYF.